This is a list of T cell receptor beta chains from one sample in a study of cytomegalovirus exposure and HLA in healthy donors. Using immunoSEQ multiplex PCR, the repertoire was profiled, and TCRdb retains in-frame clones only, with some absent. This table holds roughly 65,000 clones, 80% to 95% found once. The source material was PBMCs. The origin of the receptors is a man aged 18 to 29 in good health and CMV-seropositive. The CDR3 runs from the conserved cysteine through the conserved F or W. Each record gives: V gene, CDR3 protein.

TRBV30,CAWSAGQGTTEAFF
TRBV28,CASSFSDRGYIQYF
TRBV2,CASSEVVIAGNEQFF
TRBV10-3,CAILDYNTGELFF
TRBV5-4,CASTISGRAYEQYF
TRBV30,CAPHYGRANQPQHF
TRBV4-2,CASSQDPTGEQPQHF
TRBV28,CASSRSTTRQYF
TRBV19,CASTRTGGAVGYTF
TRBV6-1,CASSVRLAGGPLGETQYF
TRBV30,CAWSPRWTVSYEQYF
TRBV10-3,CAISAGTGEGNTF
TRBV25-1,CASSAQSTNTQYF
TRBV27,CASSPDRGLLGEQYF
TRBV15,CATANSAGSYEQYF
TRBV5-1,CASSLTRRPSSYNEQFF
TRBV15,CATRLGLAGADTQYF
TRBV5-1,CASSPNQLRGLADNEQFF
TRBV29-1,CSVVTSGNYNEQFF
TRBV6-1,CASMTDRVRIEQYF
TRBV7-3,CASSLGTSSYNEQFF
TRBV28,CASSSKTGYAEQFF
TRBV11-2,CASSPLGGYSYEQYF
TRBV28,CASTQGYGNQPQHF
TRBV7-9,CASSPPGSLYSNTEAFF
TRBV5-1,CASSLVGLAGADEQFF
TRBV19,CASSSGTGIIYEQYF
TRBV6-4,CASSSTFTSVTGELFF
TRBV7-9,CASSQIAGVFYNEQFF
TRBV4-2,CASSKLPGTSGYEQYF
TRBV6-5,CASSSEVGQGFNEQYF
TRBV30,CAWSASSSTDTQYF
TRBV4-1,CASSQALAGLGEQYF
TRBV27,CASSHFSPTYEQYF
TRBV9,CASSGTGTSGLGAQYF
TRBV28,CASSAGGGNGYTF
TRBV5-8,CASSGSYRESSYNEQFF
TRBV6-1,CASSDSTGTSGTITDTQYF
TRBV7-9,CASSLEGLAGATVAQYF
TRBV30,CAWRAGSTDTQYF
TRBV28,CASSFHSSGLAGEQYF
TRBV20-1,CSYLLAQTQYF
TRBV4-2,CASSAPPGQAISGANVLTF
TRBV9,CASSYSGGSGELFF
TRBV7-9,CASSLMGTGSGNTIYF
TRBV27,CASSWDRASYEQYF
TRBV7-9,CASTVQGANTGELFF
TRBV18,CASSRRREQETQYF
TRBV18,CASSQTGTNEKLFF
TRBV28,CASSLGSSYEQYF
TRBV28,CASSLADSAGGEQYF
TRBV2,CASRGDRGMNQPQHF
TRBV27,CASSLYTGGYQETQYF
TRBV10-2,CASSEPQDFYNEQFF
TRBV10-3,CAIRSAGLQETQYF